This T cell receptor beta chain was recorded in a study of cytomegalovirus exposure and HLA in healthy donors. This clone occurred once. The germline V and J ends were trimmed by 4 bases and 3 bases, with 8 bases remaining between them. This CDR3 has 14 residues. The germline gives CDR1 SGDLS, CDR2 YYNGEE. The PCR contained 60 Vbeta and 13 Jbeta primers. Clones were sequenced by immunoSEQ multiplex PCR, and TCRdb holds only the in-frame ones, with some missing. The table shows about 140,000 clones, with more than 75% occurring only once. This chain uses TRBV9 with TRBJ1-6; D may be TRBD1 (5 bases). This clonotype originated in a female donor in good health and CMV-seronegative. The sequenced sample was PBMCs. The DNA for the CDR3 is TGTGCCAGCAGCCTGGACAACTATAATTCACCCCTCCACTTT. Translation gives CASSLDNYNSPLHF.